These 32 T cell receptor beta chains share one sample of origin, sequenced in a study of beta chain features in type 1 diabetes (dated by TCRdb to 2016 to 2019). Results and caveats for the whole study, not just this receptor: A moderate but significant shortening of TCRB CDR3 length was observed in type 1 diabetes patients in all four CD4+ subsets.

These receptors have no identified antigens. Library preparation used the immunoSEQ multiplex PCR assay. The High Capacity cDNA Reverse Transcription Kit was used to reverse transcribe all of the isolated RNA, meaning that expressed TCRB transcripts were what got sequenced. What TCRdb holds here is the immuneACCESS table cut down to in-frame rearrangements. Part of the clones is not present; checked against another copy, under half of the missing clones reflect an unresolved V gene, and the others are unexplained. This sample comprises some 370,000 clones, 9.5% to 10% of them detected only once. Of the sample, about 0.6% is held by the ten largest clones. Sequenced material: central memory CD4+ T cells from blood. Receptor source: a man aged 25-45 years with type 1 diabetes.

This clone was counted only a few times. V and J are TRBV29-1 and TRBJ2-3; TRBD2 matches at 8 bases. The CDR3 extends over 15 amino acids. V was clipped by 6 bases and J by 0 bases; unmatched bases: 8. Germline lookup yields CDR1 SQVTM and CDR2 ANQGSEA. The DNA of the CDR3 is TGCAGCGTCACCCCCCCTAGCGGGAGCACAGATACGCAGTATTTT. Protein product: CSVTPPSGSTDTQYF.

This clone was picked up many times. V and J are TRBV7-3 and TRBJ2-1, with D maybe TRBD2 (5 bases). V shed 10 bases and J shed 5 bases, with 15 bases lying between them. Germline V gene lookup returns CDR1 SGHTA and CDR2 FQGTGA. CDR3 length equals 13 residues. The CDR3 DNA sequence: TGTGCCACTGCCCGGGGTCGGGACAATGAGCAGTTCTTC. It translates to CATARGRDNEQFF.

This chain joins TRBV7-9 and TRBJ2-4; tentatively, D is TRBD1 or TRBD2 (5 bases each). This CDR3 has 14 residues. Germline V gene sequence: CDR1 SEHNR, CDR2 FQNEAQ (reference sequence). Trimming took off 5 bases at V and 5 bases at J, with 13 bases between the two ends. The CDR3 DNA is TGTGCCAGCAGCCCCCGAGTGGGGGAAAACATTCAGTACTTC. Translated: CASSPRVGENIQYF.

This clone showed up just a few times. The chain uses TRBV6-1 and TRBJ2-1, with D uncertain. The CDR3 totals 11 residues. The V end lost 2 bases, the J end lost 11 bases, and 7 bases lay between the germline ends. Germline CDR1 and CDR2: MNHNS and SASEGT. The CDR3 loop is CASSEIRQQFF. CDR3 sequence (DNA): TGTGCCAGCAGTGAAATTCGGCAGCAGTTCTTC.

This sequence joins TRBV2 and TRBJ2-1; 9 bases line up with TRBD2. Germline CDR1 reads SNHLY; CDR2 reads FYNNEI. This CDR3 has 15 residues. V shed 1 base, J shed 3 bases, and the junction held 1 base outside the gene matches. The CDR3 coding sequence is TGTGCCAGCAGTGAAGGGACTAGCGACTACAATGAGCAGTTCTTC. This gives the protein CASSEGTSDYNEQFF. Full variable domain (rest looked up from reference TRBV2 and TRBJ2-1): EPEVTQTPSHQVTQMGQEVILRCVPISNHLYFYWYRQILGQKVEFLVSFYNNEISEKSEIFDDQFSVERPDGSNFTLKIRSTKLEDSAMYFCASSEGTSDYNEQFFGPGTRLTVL.

V gene TRBV19 combines with J gene TRBJ2-6, with 14 bases fitting TRBD2. Germline V CDR1 and CDR2: LNHDA, SQIVND (reference sequence). J was trimmed by 2 bases and V by 7 bases; bases with no gene match: 7. CDR3 length: 18 amino acids. CDR3 residues: CASMPRLAGGPGANVLTF. CDR3 sequence (DNA): TGTGCCAGTATGCCCCGACTAGCGGGAGGGCCTGGGGCCAACGTCCTGACTTTC.

J is TRBJ2-1 and V is TRBV11-1; weak D call: TRBD2 (6 bases). CDR1 is SGHAT, CDR2 FQDESV, per germline (reference sequence). This CDR3 is 15 amino acids long. Deletions cut 5 bases from V and 5 bases from J, with 16 bases between. CDR3 in DNA: TGTGCCAGCAGCATTCTCATGTCGGGGGACAATGAGCAGTTCTTC. It yields the protein CASSILMSGDNEQFF.

The chain combines TRBV28 with TRBJ1-2, with 9 bases matching TRBD1. J lost 2 bases, V lost 6 bases, and 7 bases had no gene match. Germline CDR1 is MDHEN and CDR2 is SYDVKM. This CDR3 has 15 amino acids. CDR3 DNA: TGTGCCAGCAGCCGCGGGACAGGGCTAAACTATGGCTACACCTTC. It translates to CASSRGTGLNYGYTF.

This clone was seen a few times. This chain connects TRBV5-6 to TRBJ2-5; maybe TRBD2 (5 bases). The germline V and J ends were trimmed by 0 bases and 4 bases, with 19 bases remaining between them. The germline gives CDR1 SGHDT, CDR2 YYEEEE. There are 17 residues in the CDR3. The CDR3 region is CASSLVLAVGEGETQYF. The CDR3 region has the DNA TGTGCCAGCAGCTTGGTATTGGCAGTGGGAGAGGGAGAGACCCAGTACTTC.

The CDR3 loop reads CASSPAGGTSTDTQYF. CDR3 coding DNA: TGTGCCAGCAGCCCAGCGGGCGGGACTAGCACAGATACGCAGTATTTT. The chain is built from TRBV9 and TRBJ2-3, with D perhaps matching TRBD2 (6 bases). This CDR3 is 16 amino acids long. Germline values: CDR1 SGDLS, CDR2 YYNGEE. The V and J ends lost 4 bases and 0 bases respectively, with 15 bases between them.

This clone was picked up a small number of times. The genes are TRBV7-3 and TRBJ2-3; no reliable D call. Germline V gene data show CDR1 as SGHTA and CDR2 as FQGTGA. The CDR3 length is 13 residues. V was cut by 4 bases and J by 0 bases, with 5 bases left in between. CDR3 in DNA: TGTGCCAGCAGCTCGGCTAGCACAGATACGCAGTATTTT. It translates to CASSSASTDTQYF.

The chain has TRBV6-5 and TRBJ2-1, with D hard to call. The CDR3 runs 15 residues. CDR1 and CDR2 from the germline V gene are MNHEY and SVGAGI. V was clipped by 5 bases and J by 3 bases, with 14 bases between them. CDR3 sequence (DNA): TGTGCCAGCAGTCCCCGGGCAGTCTTCTACAATGAGCAGTTCTTC. Protein product: CASSPRAVFYNEQFF.

This clone was detected only a few times. The chain links TRBV23-1 to TRBJ2-5; tentatively, D is TRBD1 (7 bases). TRBV23-1 counts as an open reading frame of uncertain function. The ends were cut back, 2 bases at V and 4 bases at J, with 29 bases in the middle. The CDR3 covers 20 residues. The CDR3 reads CASSQPIGGNRGRRRETQYF. CDR3 coding DNA: TGCGCCAGCAGTCAACCAATCGGGGGAAACAGGGGCCGCCGGAGAGAGACCCAGTACTTC.

This clone appeared many times. The chain is built from TRBV18 and TRBJ2-4, with D perhaps given as TRBD1 or TRBD2 (6 bases each). CDR1 and CDR2 from the germline V gene are KGHSH and LQKENI. Trimming took 6 bases from V and 5 from J, leaving 17 bases between them. The CDR3 is 15 residues long. The DNA for the CDR3 is TGTGCCAGCTCGCCCTCGGGGGCTCGGGAAAACATTCAGTACTTC. Amino acid sequence: CASSPSGARENIQYF. Filled out from reference TRBV18 and TRBJ2-4, the complete variable domain reads NAGVMQNPRHLVRRRGQEARLRCSPMKGHSHVYWYRQLPEEGLKFMVYLQKENIIDESGMPKERFSAEFPKEGPSILRIQQVVRGDSAAYFCASSPSGARENIQYFGAGTRLSVL.

This clone was observed a single time. The chain links TRBV6-6 to TRBJ1-1; possibly TRBD1 for D (5 bases). V was cut by 6 bases and J by 7 bases, with 12 bases left in between. The CDR3 consists of 12 residues. Germline loops: CDR1 MNHNY, CDR2 SVGAGI (reference sequence). Here the CDR3 reads CASSRPQGEAFF. For the CDR3, the DNA is TGTGCCAGCAGCCGGCCCCAGGGTGAAGCTTTCTTT.

The sample holds a few counts of this clone. This chain connects TRBV7-9 to TRBJ2-7; 7 bases map to TRBD1. This CDR3 is built from 13 residues. Germline CDR1 reads SEHNR; CDR2 reads FQNEAQ (reference sequence). With V trimmed by 4 bases and J by 6 bases, 6 bases remained unmatched. CDR3 coding DNA: TGTGCCAGCAGCTATGACAGGGTAAGCGAGCAGTACTTC. It translates to CASSYDRVSEQYF.

This clone was detected a few times. V and J are TRBV27 and TRBJ1-1, with TRBD1 as a possible D gene (5 bases). Germline V lookup: CDR1 MNHEY, CDR2 SMNVEV (reference sequence). The CDR3 has 15 amino acids. V gave up 3 bases and J gave up 2 bases, with 13 bases separating them. DNA of the CDR3: TGTGCCAGCAGTTTCCACGGGACGGCAAACACTGAAGCTTTCTTT. As protein: CASSFHGTANTEAFF.

The sample holds a few counts of this clone. The gene calls are TRBV7-7 and TRBJ2-5, with TRBD2 as a possible D gene (7 bases). Trimming shortened V by 5 bases and J by 2 bases, and 15 bases separated the two germline ends. The CDR3 has 15 amino acids. Germline V gene data show CDR1 as SSHAT and CDR2 as FNYEAQ (reference sequence). CDR3 protein: CASSIGGASQETQYF. DNA of the CDR3: TGTGCCAGCAGCATTGGGGGGGCTTCTCAAGAGACCCAGTACTTC.

The sample holds a few counts of this clone. The V and J genes are TRBV27 and TRBJ2-2, with TRBD2 identical over 9 bases. The trim removed 8 bases at V and 0 bases at J, leaving 4 bases unmatched. In germline, CDR1 is MNHEY, CDR2 SMNVEV (reference sequence). This CDR3 comprises 15 residues. The CDR3 sequence: CASYRTSANTGELFF. The CDR3 nucleotides read TGTGCCAGCTACCGGACTAGCGCGAACACCGGGGAGCTGTTTTTT.

This clone was found a few times. The chain joins TRBV4-2 to TRBJ1-1, with TRBD1 as a possible D gene (5 bases). CDR3 length: 14 residues. Trimming took off 1 base at V and 7 bases at J, with 13 bases between the two ends. Germline loops: CDR1 LGHNA, CDR2 YNFKEQ. The CDR3: CASSQAAGANEAFF. The CDR3 region has the DNA TGTGCCAGCAGCCAAGCCGCCGGGGCCAATGAAGCTTTCTTT.

This chain connects TRBV18 to TRBJ2-1, with D uncertain. Per the germline V gene, CDR1 is KGHSH and CDR2 is LQKENI. CDR3 size: 14 residues. The V and J ends lost 0 bases and 10 bases respectively, with 13 bases between them. The CDR3 DNA is TGTGCCAGCTCACCACCATCCGTGGGTGGGGAGCAGTTCTTC. It is translated as CASSPPSVGGEQFF.

A few counts support this clone. The gene calls are TRBV6-1 and TRBJ1-5; the match to TRBD1 covers 11 bases. The germline V gene encodes CDR1 MNHNS and CDR2 SASEGT. This CDR3 region has 13 residues. V dropped 8 bases and J dropped 11; count of bases not matched to a gene: 8. The CDR3 DNA reads TGTGCCAGCTGGGGACAGGGGGACCAGACCCAGCATTTT. As protein: CASWGQGDQTQHF.

This clone was counted between two and nine times. The chain joins TRBV28 to TRBJ1-2; 7 bases match TRBD1. The V segment lost 5 bases and the J segment 4 bases; nucleotides outside the gene matches: 10. The CDR3 contains 15 residues. CDR1 MDHEN and CDR2 SYDVKM come from the germline V gene. The DNA for the CDR3 is TGTGCCAGCAGTAGTTTGGGTGCAGGGGGCTATGGCTACACCTTC. Its translation is CASSSLGAGGYGYTF.

The chain joins TRBV10-1 to TRBJ1-2; D gene ambiguous. Trimming shortened V by 6 bases and J by 4 bases, and 9 bases separated the two germline ends. This CDR3 is built from 12 residues. CDR1 WNHNN and CDR2 SYGVQD come from the germline V gene (reference sequence). The CDR3 spells CASSGGPYGYTF. The CDR3 nucleotides are TGCGCCAGCAGCGGAGGACCCTATGGCTACACCTTC.

This chain uses TRBV6-6 with TRBJ1-2; the D is unclear. The length of the CDR3 is 14 residues. Trimming cost V 6 bases and J 4 bases, with 15 bases left between them. Germline assignment: CDR1 MNHNY and CDR2 SVGAGI (reference sequence). The CDR3 reads CASRAPTGGYGYTF. CDR3 DNA sequence: TGTGCCAGCAGAGCCCCGACGGGCGGCTATGGCTACACCTTC.

This clone was seen many times. The chain couples TRBV18 to TRBJ1-2; D unresolved. CDR1 KGHSH and CDR2 LQKENI come from the germline V gene. The CDR3 length is 13 residues. V dropped 2 bases and J dropped 7 bases, with 11 bases sitting between them. CDR3 amino acids: CASSPDPEGGYTF. The DNA for the CDR3 is TGTGCCAGCTCACCAGACCCCGAGGGTGGCTACACCTTC.

Only a few counts were recorded for this clone. The chain employs TRBV11-2 and TRBJ2-2; TRBD1 or TRBD2 may be the D gene (6 bases each). The CDR3 consists of 15 residues. The V gene lost 5 bases and the J gene lost 5 bases, with 15 bases spanning the gap. CDR1 is SGHAT and CDR2 is FQNNGV in the germline V gene. The chain's CDR3 is CASSRRGSRTGELFF. As DNA, the CDR3 is TGTGCCAGCAGCCGGAGGGGGAGCAGGACCGGGGAGCTGTTTTTT.

This chain connects TRBV4-2 to TRBJ2-7; a possible D gene is TRBD1 (6 bases). This CDR3 is 15 amino acids long. The germline V gene encodes CDR1 LGHNA and CDR2 YNFKEQ. V was cut by 1 base and J by 2 bases, with 12 bases left in between. The CDR3 bases are TGTGCCAGCAGCCAAGGACAGGTTAGTGCCTACGAGCAGTACTTC. As protein: CASSQGQVSAYEQYF.

The rearrangement uses TRBV5-6 and TRBJ2-3, with 10 bases identical to TRBD1. The CDR3 contains 15 residues. The V segment lost 0 bases and the J segment 6 bases; nucleotides outside the gene matches: 4. CDR1 SGHDT and CDR2 YYEEEE come from the germline V gene. CDR3 bases: TGTGCCAGCAGCTTGGGACAGGGGGCTTGGGATACGCAGTATTTT. Translating it yields CASSLGQGAWDTQYF.

This clone was observed a handful of times. The chain couples TRBV11-2 to TRBJ2-7; D might be TRBD1 or TRBD2, each matching 5 bases. CDR1 SGHAT and CDR2 FQNNGV come from the germline V gene. Trimming removed 2 bases from V and 11 bases from J, with 19 bases in between. CDR3 length: 14 amino acids. Here the CDR3 reads CASSLLNAGSSEYF. The CDR3 DNA reads as TGTGCCAGCAGCTTACTCAACGCAGGGAGTTCTGAGTACTTC. The full variable domain, completed using reference TRBV11-2 and TRBJ2-7, is EAGVAQSPRYKIIEKRQSVAFWCNPISGHATLYWYQQILGQGPKLLIQFQNNGVVDDSQLPKDRFSAERLKGVDSTLKIQPAKLEDSAVYLCASSLLNAGSSEYFGPGTRLTVT.

The chain links TRBV28 to TRBJ1-1; the D is unclear. This CDR3 is built from 11 residues. Germline V lookup: CDR1 MDHEN, CDR2 SYDVKM. V was shortened by 6 bases and J by 8 bases, with 10 bases between the two germline ends. The DNA of the CDR3 is TGTGCCAGCAGCCCTGCCAGGGAAGCTTTCTTT. Translation: CASSPAREAFF.

The chain uses TRBV5-6 and TRBJ2-1; D is unclear. Looked up from germline, CDR1 is SGHDT and CDR2 is YYEEEE. This CDR3 is 16 amino acids long. V was trimmed by 3 bases and J by 0 bases, leaving 13 bases between them. This chain's CDR3 is CASSSPVRSSYNEQFF. The CDR3 region has the DNA TGTGCCAGCAGCTCCCCGGTCCGGAGCTCCTACAATGAGCAGTTCTTC.